This section outlines one T cell receptor beta chain sequence together with its context. The antigen remains unidentified. The data are from a study of cytomegalovirus exposure and HLA in healthy donors. PCR used 60 Vbeta primers and 13 Jbeta primers. TCRdb's copy holds only in-frame clones and misses some; the assay was immunoSEQ multiplex PCR. Among fewer than 150,000 clones listed, roughly 85% were seen once. The study's findings and limits: The authors confirmed in vitro that a few CMV-associated chains were specific for CMV antigens.

The V gene's germline CDR1 is MDHEN and CDR2 SYDVKM. The ends were cut back, 8 bases at V and 8 bases at J, with 21 bases in the middle. The CDR3 has 14 amino acids. This sequence originates from a woman in her twenties or thirties in good health and CMV-seropositive. V usage is TRBV28 and J usage is TRBJ1-2, with a tentative D call TRBD1 (5 bases). Source material: PBMCs. The CDR3 DNA reads TGTGCCAGCTCACTTGTGGTCCAGGGCCTGGGCTACACCTTC. Amino acid sequence: CASSLVVQGLGYTF.